What follows is one T cell receptor (beta chain) and its context. This sample is drawn from a study of graft-versus-host responses after intestinal transplantation. This table comes from immunoSEQ multiplex PCR, and its TCRdb copy is limited to in-frame clones, with some not included. The sample consists of under 45,000 clones, approximately 95% of them appearing once. The germline V gene has CDR1 WNHNN and CDR2 SYGVQD (reference sequence). This CDR3 has 20 amino acids. V lost 2 bases, J lost 2 bases, and 18 bases stayed unmatched. The chain employs TRBV10-1 and TRBJ2-1, with 7 nucleotides matching TRBD1. This sequence originates from a human patient who received an intestinal transplant, so some T cells may come from the graft donor. Sequenced here: PBMCs, sampled approximately 100 weeks after intestinal transplantation. The CDR3 DNA reads as TGCGCCAGCAGTGAGGCGCAAGGGCCGGGACAGAGGAGGACCTACAATGAGCAGTTCTTC. Translated: CASSEAQGPGQRRTYNEQFF.